The 22 T cell receptor beta chains below come from one sample, sequenced in a study of T cell responses to AZD1222 COVID-19 vaccine. Here immunoSEQ multiplex PCR was the method, and the copy in TCRdb shows in-frame clones only, minus some. In the table there are around 140,000 clones, about 89% of which are singletons. The sequencing used peripheral blood, collected on day 0 of AZD1222 vaccination. The receptors were gathered from an adult in good health.

The CDR3 nucleotides are TGTGCCAGCAGCTATATTCTAAACACTGAAGCTTTCTTT. Translated, it gives CASSYILNTEAFF. The chain links TRBV7-9 to TRBJ1-1; D call uncertain. V lost 4 bases, J lost 2 bases, and 8 bases lay in between. This CDR3 is built from 13 residues. In germline, CDR1 is SEHNR, CDR2 FQNEAQ (reference sequence).

This clone was counted a single time. Here the CDR3 reads CASSQEGGPTDTQYF. Here the CDR3 DNA reads TGTGCCAGCAGCCAAGAAGGGGGGCCTACAGATACGCAGTATTTT. V gene TRBV3-1 (or the pseudogene TRBV3-2) combines with J gene TRBJ2-3, with D possibly called TRBD1 or TRBD2 (6 bases each). V shed 0 bases and J shed 3 bases, with 10 bases lying between them. The CDR3 loop spans 15 amino acids. Germline V gene data show CDR1 as LGHDT and CDR2 as YNNKEL (reference sequence).

The chain uses TRBV6-5 and TRBJ2-1, with unresolved D. The CDR3 covers 12 residues. Trimming pared 5 bases from V and 8 bases from J, leaving 10 bases between. The V gene's germline CDR1 is MNHEY and CDR2 SVGAGI. The CDR3 DNA is TGTGCCAGCAGTCCTACCCTCCATGAGCAGTTCTTC. Translation: CASSPTLHEQFF.

V usage is TRBV19 and J usage is TRBJ2-1; 10 bases fit TRBD1. Germline CDR1 and CDR2: LNHDA and SQIVND (reference sequence). V was clipped by 1 base and J by 2 bases; unmatched bases: 8. The CDR3 is 18 amino acids. CDR3 amino acids: CASSIGGWDRGTYNEQFF. In nucleotides, the CDR3 is TGTGCCAGTAGTATAGGCGGGTGGGACAGGGGTACCTACAATGAGCAGTTCTTC.

The V gene is TRBV12-3 or TRBV12-4, the J gene TRBJ1-2; maybe TRBD1 (6 bases). Trimming left V 3 bases short and J 8 bases short, with 13 bases between. This CDR3 spans 13 amino acids. The CDR3 protein is CASSFWGARGYTF. For the CDR3, the DNA is TGTGCCAGCAGTTTCTGGGGGGCGCGAGGCTACACCTTC.

This clone is a singleton in its sample. CDR3 region: CASSRKTANTEAFF. DNA for the CDR3: TGTGCCAGCAGCAGGAAAACAGCGAACACTGAAGCTTTCTTT. The V and J genes are TRBV5-4 and TRBJ1-1, with no clear D. The V and J ends lost 4 bases and 1 base respectively, with 11 bases between them. Germline V gene lookup returns CDR1 SGHNT and CDR2 YYREEE (reference sequence). The CDR3 is 14 amino acids.

The chain uses TRBV5-6 and TRBJ2-4; D unclear. Germline V gives CDR1 SGHDT, CDR2 YYEEEE. Trimming removed 1 base at V and 16 bases at J, with 15 bases between. This CDR3 region has 12 residues. This chain's CDR3 is CASSLLVGIPYF. CDR3 coding DNA: TGTGCCAGCAGCTTGTTAGTGGGAATTCCTTACTTC.

Here the CDR3 reads CASSLGILARSQPQHF. CDR3 coding DNA: TGTGCCAGCAGCTTAGGGATTTTAGCTCGGAGCCAGCCCCAGCATTTT. The chain carries TRBV13 and TRBJ1-5; D is ambiguous. This CDR3 is built from 16 residues. Deletions cut 0 bases from V and 7 bases from J, with 16 bases between. Germline assignment: CDR1 PRHDT and CDR2 FYEKMQ (reference sequence).

The rearrangement links TRBV5-1 to TRBJ1-1; D ambiguous. The germline V gene has CDR1 SGHRS and CDR2 YFSETQ. CDR3 size: 14 residues. Trimming shortened V by 1 base and J by 1 base, and 8 bases separated the two germline ends. The CDR3 DNA is TGCGCCAGCAGCTTGAGATATAGGAACACTGAAGCTTTCTTT. It encodes CASSLRYRNTEAFF. The variable domain in full, completed from reference TRBV5-1 and TRBJ1-1, reads KAGVTQTPRYLIKTRGQQVTLSCSPISGHRSVSWYQQTPGQGLQFLFEYFSETQRNKGNFPGRFSGRQFSNSRSEMNVSTLELGDSALYLCASSLRYRNTEAFFGQGTRLTVV.

The CDR3 region has the DNA TGTGCCAGCAAAGATGGGAGCTCCTACAATGAGCAGTTCTTC. It codes for CASKDGSSYNEQFF. The chain employs TRBV13 and TRBJ2-1; D may be TRBD2 (5 bases). CDR1 is PRHDT and CDR2 is FYEKMQ in the germline V gene (reference sequence). V shed 7 bases and J shed 0 bases, with 10 bases lying between them. CDR3 length equals 14 residues.

CDR3 sequence reads: CASSGQLAGAPGEQFF. For the CDR3, the DNA is TGTGCCAGCAGCGGCCAACTAGCGGGAGCCCCGGGGGAGCAGTTCTTC. The gene calls are TRBV7-8 and TRBJ2-1, with 11 nucleotides matching TRBD2. Trimming cost V 5 bases and J 10 bases; bases outside gene matches: 13. This CDR3 has 16 amino acids. The germline V gene encodes CDR1 SGHVS and CDR2 FQNEAQ.

The rearrangement joins TRBV7-2 to TRBJ2-2; D is possibly TRBD2 (5 bases). Germline values: CDR1 SGHTA, CDR2 FQGNSA. Trimming pared 5 bases from V and 5 bases from J, leaving 9 bases between. CDR3 length: 13 residues. CDR3 loop: CASSATTTGELFF. CDR3 DNA: TGTGCCAGCAGCGCGACTACAACCGGGGAGCTGTTTTTT.

The genes are TRBV11-2 and TRBJ1-6; 11 nucleotides agree with TRBD1. The CDR3 extends over 19 amino acids. CDR1 is SGHAT, CDR2 FQNNGV, per germline. The V and J ends lost 0 bases and 8 bases, in that order; junction bases with no gene match: 12. The CDR3 bases are TGTGCCAGCAGCTTAGATCGGGACAGGGGGTCGTTAACGGATTCACCCCTCCACTTT. Its translation: CASSLDRDRGSLTDSPLHF.

The chain is built from TRBV27 and TRBJ1-6; D uncertain. CDR1 is MNHEY, CDR2 SMNVEV, per germline (reference sequence). The CDR3 is 14 amino acids. V was clipped by 6 bases and J by 9 bases, with 15 bases between them. The CDR3 coding sequence is TGTGCCAGCAGCCCCGGACTGTGGGGTTCACCCCTCCACTTT. This codes for CASSPGLWGSPLHF.

V gene TRBV2 combines with J gene TRBJ2-1, with no clear D. CDR3 length: 13 residues. Germline values: CDR1 SNHLY, CDR2 FYNNEI. The V and J ends lost 1 base and 12 bases respectively, with 13 bases between them. CDR3 in amino acids: CASSEEVTFGQFF. The CDR3 DNA sequence: TGTGCCAGCAGTGAAGAGGTAACCTTCGGGCAGTTCTTC. Using reference TRBV2 and TRBJ2-1 for the parts outside the CDR3, the full variable domain is EPEVTQTPSHQVTQMGQEVILRCVPISNHLYFYWYRQILGQKVEFLVSFYNNEISEKSEIFDDQFSVERPDGSNFTLKIRSTKLEDSAMYFCASSEEVTFGQFFGPGTRLTVL.

This clone came up once. The chain combines TRBV7-7 with TRBJ2-5, with D maybe TRBD1 (5 bases). Trimming took 5 bases from V and 2 from J, leaving 15 bases between them. Germline V gives CDR1 SSHAT, CDR2 FNYEAQ (reference sequence). The CDR3 spans 15 residues. In DNA form, the CDR3 reads TGTGCCAGCAGCCCCACAGGAGTTTCTCAAGAGACCCAGTACTTC. The encoded protein is CASSPTGVSQETQYF.

The V call is TRBV2, the J call TRBJ2-6; D perhaps matches TRBD2 (6 bases). Trimming took 10 bases from V and 0 from J, leaving 10 bases between them. Germline CDR1 SNHLY, CDR2 FYNNEI. The CDR3 has 14 amino acids. This chain's CDR3 is CAIRGSSGANVLTF. The DNA of the CDR3 is TGTGCCATCCGGGGGTCCTCTGGGGCCAACGTCCTGACTTTC.

The rearrangement joins TRBV29-1 to TRBJ2-7; either TRBD1 or TRBD2 may fit D (5 bases each). The CDR3 length is 12 residues. Between the trimmed V and J ends, which lost 4 bases and 4 bases, there was a span of 11 bases. Germline CDR1 SQVTM, CDR2 ANQGSEA. The CDR3 DNA sequence: TGCAGCGTTGGACAGTGGGAGTACGAGCAGTACTTC. The encoded protein is CSVGQWEYEQYF.

The genes are TRBV19 and TRBJ1-1; TRBD1 aligns across 10 bases. From germline, CDR1 is LNHDA and CDR2 SQIVND (reference sequence). V gave up 4 bases and J gave up 4 bases; unmatched junction bases: 3. This CDR3 has 14 amino acids. CDR3 DNA sequence: TGTGCCAGTAGTAGAGGACAGGGGGGCACTGAAGCTTTCTTT. It yields the protein CASSRGQGGTEAFF.

V is TRBV28 and J is TRBJ1-2, with TRBD1 as a possible D gene (5 bases). Germline V gives CDR1 MDHEN, CDR2 SYDVKM. The CDR3 has 15 amino acids. V was shortened by 5 bases and J by 0 bases, with 13 bases between the two germline ends. CDR3 sequence (DNA): TGTGCCAGCAGTCCCCGGCGGGGGGCTAACTATGGCTACACCTTC. Translation: CASSPRRGANYGYTF.

V usage is TRBV7-9 and J usage is TRBJ1-6; tentatively, D is TRBD1 (5 bases). Germline CDR1 is SEHNR and CDR2 is FQNEAQ (reference sequence). V was cut by 7 bases and J by 0 bases, with 13 bases left in between. There are 16 residues in the CDR3. The CDR3: CASTPVGGSYNSPLHF. CDR3 coding DNA: TGTGCCAGCACCCCGGTGGGGGGCTCCTATAATTCACCCCTCCACTTT.

This chain joins TRBV7-9 and TRBJ1-1, with D uncertain. The CDR3 has 12 amino acids. Germline CDR1 and CDR2: SEHNR and FQNEAQ (reference sequence). Trimming removed 3 bases at V and 9 bases at J, with 11 bases between. The CDR3: CASSFGQRKAFF. The DNA of the CDR3 is TGTGCCAGCAGCTTCGGGCAAAGAAAAGCTTTCTTT.